This entry describes one T cell receptor beta chain. Antigen unknown. This specimen belongs to a study of shared clonotypes between healthy human individuals. Overall study findings and caveats: The study generally estimated greater richness for naive than memory subsets. Represented diversity (both genetic and exposure-history) was limited by the small number of donors.

The germline CDR1 and CDR2 sequences are MNHEY and SVGAGI. CDR3 length: 15 amino acids. With 1 base removed from V and 2 bases from J, the gap between germline ends came to 11 bases. Tens of thousands of T cell genomes (approximately 180 ng DNA) went into each sorted-subset replicate. Data came from immunoSEQ multiplex PCR; TCRdb stores just in-frame clones and leaves some out. The sample records about 2 million clones, about 95% being singletons. Positive CCR7 selection of CD45RO-negative cells yielded the naive CD8 cells, and terminally differentiated effector memory CD45RA+ cells were excluded. The sequenced sample consisted of naive CD8+ T cells sorted from blood. The source of this sequence is a man younger than 30 in good health. The rearrangement uses TRBV6-5 and TRBJ1-1; no reliable D call. This chain's CDR3 is CASSYFGSVNTEAFF. DNA for the CDR3: TGTGCCAGCAGTTACTTTGGATCTGTAAACACTGAAGCTTTCTTT.